This T cell receptor (beta chain) was sequenced for a study of control samples from healthy donors and cancer patients. V shed 5 bases, J shed 8 bases, and the junction held 11 bases outside the gene matches. CDR1 KGHSY and CDR2 FQNENV come from the germline V gene. The CDR3 loop spans 15 amino acids. Libraries were prepared by immunoSEQ multiplex PCR; TCRdb keeps only in-frame clonotypes and omits some of them. The sample yields 130,000 or so clones, around 90% seen once. The gene calls are TRBV16 and TRBJ2-1, with TRBD2 matching over 8 bases. The source of this sequence is a man aged 35-49 years in good health. The source material was blood. As DNA, the CDR3 is TGTGCCAGCAGCGATCGGGGGGGCCCCTCAGATGAGCAGTTCTTC. This translates into CASSDRGGPSDEQFF.